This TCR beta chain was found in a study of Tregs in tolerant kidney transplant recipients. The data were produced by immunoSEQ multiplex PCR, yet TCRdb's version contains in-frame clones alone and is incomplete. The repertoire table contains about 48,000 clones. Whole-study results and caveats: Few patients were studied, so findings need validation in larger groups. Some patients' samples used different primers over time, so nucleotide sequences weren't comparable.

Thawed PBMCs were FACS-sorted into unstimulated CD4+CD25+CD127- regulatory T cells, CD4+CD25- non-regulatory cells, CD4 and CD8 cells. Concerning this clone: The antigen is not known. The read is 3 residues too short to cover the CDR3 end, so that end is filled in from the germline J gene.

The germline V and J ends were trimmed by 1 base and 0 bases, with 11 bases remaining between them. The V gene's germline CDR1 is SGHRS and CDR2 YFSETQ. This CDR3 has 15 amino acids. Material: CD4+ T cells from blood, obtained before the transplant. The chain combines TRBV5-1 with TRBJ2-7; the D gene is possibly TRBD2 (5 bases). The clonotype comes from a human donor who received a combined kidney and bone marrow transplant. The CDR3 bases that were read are TGCGCCAGCAGCTTGATCAGCGGAGGCTCCTACGAG. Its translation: CASSLISGGSYE. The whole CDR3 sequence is CASSLISGGSYEQYF. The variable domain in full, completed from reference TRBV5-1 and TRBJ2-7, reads KAGVTQTPRYLIKTRGQQVTLSCSPISGHRSVSWYQQTPGQGLQFLFEYFSETQRNKGNFPGRFSGRQFSNSRSEMNVSTLELGDSALYLCASSLISGGSYEQYFGPGTRLTVT.